Listed here are 27 T cell receptor beta chains from one sample, sequenced in a study of cytomegalovirus exposure and HLA in healthy donors. The PCR made use of 60 Vbeta and 13 Jbeta primers. The repertoire was sequenced with immunoSEQ multiplex PCR; TCRdb's copy has only in-frame clones and lacks some. This table has under 150,000 clones, over 60% appearing once. The sequenced sample consisted of PBMCs. These receptors were collected from a man aged 40-55 years in good health and CMV-seronegative.

V usage is TRBV12-5 and J usage is TRBJ2-3; the match to TRBD2 covers 7 bases. Germline values: CDR1 LGHNT, CDR2 FRNRAP. With 3 bases clipped from V and 1 base from J, the junction kept 4 bases outside the gene matches. The CDR3 totals 15 residues. The CDR3 nucleotides read TGTGCTAGTGGTTTAAGACGGGGGGGCACAGATACGCAGTATTTT. Its translation is CASGLRRGGTDTQYF.

The chain links TRBV9 to TRBJ2-1; 11 bases align to TRBD2. Trimming at V came to 0 bases and at J to 7 bases, leaving 15 bases not matched to a gene. CDR3 length: 19 residues. CDR1 and CDR2 (germline): SGDLS, YYNGEE. The CDR3 region has the DNA TGTGCCAGCAGCGTAGCCCCGGCGCCTAGCGGGGGGATTTATAATGAGCAGTTCTTC. This gives the protein CASSVAPAPSGGIYNEQFF.

The chain carries TRBV4-1 and TRBJ2-2; TRBD2 aligns across 12 bases. Germline CDR1 reads MGHRA; CDR2 reads YSYEKL. The CDR3 consists of 21 residues. After removal of 1 base from V and 4 bases from J, the junction contained 16 bases not matched to a gene. DNA of the CDR3: TGCGCCAGCAGCCAAGGCTTCCGGGCTAGCGGGAGGGCCCCGGCCACCGGGGAGCTGTTTTTT. This gives the protein CASSQGFRASGRAPATGELFF.

The chain has TRBV19 and TRBJ1-1; 8 bases match TRBD1. The V segment lost 0 bases and the J segment 8 bases; nucleotides outside the gene matches: 5. Germline CDR1 reads LNHDA; CDR2 reads SQIVND (reference sequence). The length of the CDR3 is 14 residues. The chain's CDR3 is CASSIDGQGAEAFF. CDR3 sequence (DNA): TGTGCCAGTAGTATAGACGGGCAGGGGGCGGAAGCTTTCTTT. Filled out from reference TRBV19 and TRBJ1-1, the complete variable domain reads DGGITQSPKYLFRKEGQNVTLSCEQNLNHDAMYWYRQDPGQGLRLIYYSQIVNDFQKGDIAEGYSVSREKKESFPLTVTSAQKNPTAFYLCASSIDGQGAEAFFGQGTRLTVV.

The CDR3, as DNA: TGTGCCAGCAGTTACTCGACGGGAGGAACCGTTGGGGAGTATTTT. Translating it yields CASSYSTGGTVGEYF. The genes are TRBV6-5 and TRBJ2-3; 7 bases are a match to TRBD2. Germline assignment: CDR1 MNHEY and CDR2 SVGAGI. This CDR3 spans 15 amino acids. V shed 0 bases and J 13 bases; nucleotides not matched to a gene: 13.

The gene calls are TRBV4-2 and TRBJ2-1; 14 bases are shared with TRBD2. The V segment lost 4 bases and the J segment 9 bases; nucleotides outside the gene matches: 5. Germline V gene sequence: CDR1 LGHNA, CDR2 YNFKEQ. CDR3 length: 15 amino acids. CDR3 sequence (DNA): TGTGCCAGCAGCCGCTGGGGACTAGCGGGGGCTGAGCAGTTCTTC. It codes for CASSRWGLAGAEQFF.

The CDR3 loop reads CSAGPDREKFF. CDR3 nucleotides: TGCAGTGCCGGGCCCGACAGGGAAAAGTTCTTC. This sequence joins TRBV20-1 and TRBJ2-1; 7 nucleotides align to TRBD1. The V and J ends lost 6 bases and 14 bases, in that order; junction bases with no gene match: 10. The germline gives CDR1 DFQATT, CDR2 SNEGSKA (reference sequence). This CDR3 has 11 amino acids.

This clone was seen a handful of times. The chain employs TRBV28 and TRBJ2-7; 8 bases fit TRBD1. The trim removed 4 bases at V and 3 bases at J, leaving 11 bases unmatched. This CDR3 contains 16 residues. Germline CDR1 reads MDHEN; CDR2 reads SYDVKM. The CDR3: CASSWTGFRGSYEQYF. The DNA of the CDR3 is TGTGCCAGCAGTTGGACAGGGTTTCGGGGCAGCTACGAGCAGTACTTC.

This clone has more than one count but fewer than ten. The rearrangement joins TRBV5-6 to TRBJ2-7; 7 nucleotides agree with TRBD1. Looked up from germline, CDR1 is SGHDT and CDR2 is YYEEEE. The length of the CDR3 is 14 residues. J was trimmed by 1 base and V by 4 bases; bases with no gene match: 5. The CDR3 spells CASSLPGQSYEQYF. CDR3 nucleotides: TGTGCCAGCAGCCTACCGGGACAGTCCTACGAGCAGTACTTC.

This clone was seen a few times. V usage is TRBV11-2 and J usage is TRBJ2-5; maybe TRBD2 (6 bases). CDR3 length equals 17 residues. CDR1 is SGHAT and CDR2 is FQNNGV in the germline V gene. V was trimmed by 0 bases and J by 3 bases, leaving 17 bases between them. CDR3 DNA sequence: TGTGCCAGCAGCTTAGAGGCGCGGGATCTGACCAAAGAGACCCAGTACTTC. Translation: CASSLEARDLTKETQYF.

The CDR3 here is CASRAGGGTDTQYF. The CDR3 DNA reads TGCGCCAGCAGGGCAGGGGGCGGCACAGATACGCAGTATTTT. The V call is TRBV5-1, the J call TRBJ2-3, with TRBD1 matching over 8 bases. Germline V CDR1 and CDR2: SGHRS, YFSETQ. This CDR3 spans 14 amino acids. V lost 5 bases to trimming and J lost 1 base; unmatched junction nucleotides: 3.

The rearrangement uses TRBV2 and TRBJ2-5, with 11 bases identical to TRBD2. The junction had 12 bases not matched to a gene; V was cut back by 8 bases and J by 4 bases. The CDR3 spans 16 residues. Germline-derived CDR1 and CDR2 are SNHLY and FYNNEI. CDR3 protein: CASGVATSGVAETQYF. CDR3 DNA sequence: TGTGCCAGCGGAGTAGCGACTAGCGGGGTTGCAGAGACCCAGTACTTC.

The chain carries TRBV11-2 and TRBJ2-1; no reliable D call. The CDR3 loop spans 13 amino acids. Between the trimmed V and J ends, which lost 6 bases and 8 bases, there was a span of 14 bases. Germline CDR1 and CDR2: SGHAT and FQNNGV. CDR3 amino acids: CASRRFGIDEQFF. The CDR3 region has the DNA TGTGCCAGCAGGCGCTTTGGTATTGATGAGCAGTTCTTC.

The chain has TRBV28 and TRBJ2-2, with 11 bases matching TRBD2. After removal of 4 bases from V and 1 base from J, the junction contained 5 bases not matched to a gene. The V gene's germline CDR1 is MDHEN and CDR2 SYDVKM. The CDR3 has 17 residues. The CDR3 loop reads CASSSYGTSGNTGELFF. In DNA form, the CDR3 reads TGTGCCAGCAGTTCATACGGGACTAGCGGGAACACCGGGGAGCTGTTTTTT.

The chain uses TRBV11-2 and TRBJ1-5; 9 bases match TRBD1. The junction had 5 bases not matched to a gene; V was cut back by 1 base and J by 4 bases. The CDR3 covers 16 residues. In germline, CDR1 is SGHAT, CDR2 FQNNGV. Here the CDR3 DNA reads TGTGCCAGCAGCTTAGGACAGGGGGGTAGAAATCAGCCCCAGCATTTT. It translates to CASSLGQGGRNQPQHF. Full variable domain (outside the CDR3, taken from reference TRBV11-2 and TRBJ1-5): EAGVAQSPRYKIIEKRQSVAFWCNPISGHATLYWYQQILGQGPKLLIQFQNNGVVDDSQLPKDRFSAERLKGVDSTLKIQPAKLEDSAVYLCASSLGQGGRNQPQHFGDGTRLSIL.

V gene TRBV19 combines with J gene TRBJ1-1; 7 positions agree with TRBD1. The CDR3 contains 14 residues. Germline V gene lookup returns CDR1 LNHDA and CDR2 SQIVND (reference sequence). With V trimmed by 6 bases and J by 3 bases, 7 bases remained unmatched. CDR3 in amino acids: CASRAGTVYTEAFF. The CDR3 DNA follows: TGTGCCAGTAGAGCCGGGACAGTTTACACTGAAGCTTTCTTT.

A few counts support this clone. This chain connects TRBV2 to TRBJ2-7, with 7 bases identical to TRBD1. The CDR3 is 14 residues long. V lost 11 bases and J lost 0; bases outside the gene matches: 10. The germline V gene has CDR1 SNHLY and CDR2 FYNNEI. The CDR3 bases are TGTGCCGGGGACGACCGGGACAGCTCCTACGAGCAGTACTTC. It yields the protein CAGDDRDSSYEQYF. The complete variable domain, with remaining parts taken from reference TRBV2 and TRBJ2-7, reads EPEVTQTPSHQVTQMGQEVILRCVPISNHLYFYWYRQILGQKVEFLVSFYNNEISEKSEIFDDQFSVERPDGSNFTLKIRSTKLEDSAMYFCAGDDRDSSYEQYFGPGTRLTVT.

J is TRBJ2-5 and V is TRBV5-6, with D maybe TRBD1 (6 bases). This CDR3 is built from 16 residues. V dropped 4 bases and J dropped 0 bases, with 16 bases sitting between them. CDR1 is SGHDT and CDR2 is YYEEEE in the germline V gene. In DNA, the CDR3 is TGTGCCAGCAGCCAGACCGCGCAGGGGTACCAAGAGACCCAGTACTTC. Its protein is CASSQTAQGYQETQYF. Using reference TRBV5-6 and TRBJ2-5 for the parts outside the CDR3, the full variable domain is DAGVTQSPTHLIKTRGQQVTLRCSPKSGHDTVSWYQQALGQGPQFIFQYYEEEERQRGNFPDRFSGHQFPNYSSELNVNALLLGDSALYLCASSQTAQGYQETQYFGPGTRLLVL.

The CDR3 nucleotides are TGCGCCAGCAGCTTGGACCCGGGACAGGAGAGAGAAGCTTTCTTT. Translated: CASSLDPGQEREAFF. J is TRBJ1-1 and V is TRBV5-1; 8 bases are a match to TRBD1. Per the germline V gene, CDR1 is SGHRS and CDR2 is YFSETQ. The CDR3 loop spans 15 amino acids. J gave up 8 bases and V 0 bases, and 9 bases lay outside the gene matches.

The V gene is TRBV19, the J gene TRBJ2-5; 8 bases match TRBD2. The CDR3 contains 13 residues. V lost 4 bases and J lost 5; bases outside the gene matches: 3. CDR1 and CDR2 from the germline V gene are LNHDA and SQIVND (reference sequence). In DNA, the CDR3 is TGTGCCAGTAGTACGGGACTAGGGGAGACCCAGTACTTC. Translation gives CASSTGLGETQYF.

This clone was counted a few times. The chain combines TRBV29-1 with TRBJ2-1, with D tentatively TRBD1 (6 bases). Trimming cost V 3 bases and J 6 bases, with 12 bases left between them. The germline V gene encodes CDR1 SQVTM and CDR2 ANQGSEA. The length of the CDR3 is 13 residues. This chain's CDR3 is CSVELGARNEQFF. The CDR3, as DNA: TGCAGCGTTGAGTTGGGGGCCCGCAATGAGCAGTTCTTC.

The chain uses TRBV19 and TRBJ1-2; no clear D gene. The germline V gene encodes CDR1 LNHDA and CDR2 SQIVND (reference sequence). V lost 8 bases, J lost 1 base, and 11 bases lay in between. The CDR3 length is 13 residues. CDR3 bases: TGTGCCAGTCGGGATGGGATTAACTATGGCTACACCTTC. Translated, it gives CASRDGINYGYTF.

J is TRBJ2-7 and V is TRBV6-5; 8 bases align to TRBD1. There are 16 residues in the CDR3. Looked up from germline, CDR1 is MNHEY and CDR2 is SVGAGI. V was pared by 4 bases and J by 0 bases, with 8 bases of the junction left unmatched. CDR3 in DNA: TGTGCCAGCAGTTCCCTTACAGGGGGGCCCTCCTACGAGCAGTACTTC. Its protein is CASSSLTGGPSYEQYF.

V and J are TRBV7-9 and TRBJ2-3; 8 bases agree with TRBD2. Germline trimming cut 6 bases from V and 4 bases from J; bases unmatched to any gene: 9. CDR3 length equals 15 residues. The germline V gene has CDR1 SEHNR and CDR2 FQNEAQ (reference sequence). The CDR3 here is CASRRIGGASDTQYF. CDR3 in DNA: TGTGCCAGCAGACGTATCGGGGGGGCCTCAGATACGCAGTATTTT. The full variable domain, in which reference TRBV7-9 and TRBJ2-3 provide the parts outside the CDR3, is DTGVSQNPRHKITKRGQNVTFRCDPISEHNRLYWYRQTLGQGPEFLTYFQNEAQLEKSRLLSDRFSAERPKGSFSTLEIQRTEQGDSAMYLCASRRIGGASDTQYFGPGTRLTVL.

The chain carries TRBV5-6 and TRBJ2-7, with 14 nucleotides matching TRBD2. CDR1 is SGHDT, CDR2 YYEEEE, per germline. V trimming: 3 bases; J trimming: 2 bases; junction bases outside the gene matches: 1. This CDR3 contains 15 residues. CDR3 loop: CASSWGLAGAYEQYF. CDR3 nucleotide sequence: TGTGCCAGCAGCTGGGGACTAGCGGGGGCCTACGAGCAGTACTTC.

The gene calls are TRBV7-3 and TRBJ1-2; tentative D call: TRBD1 (6 bases). The V end lost 9 bases, the J end lost 4 bases, and 24 bases lay between the germline ends. This CDR3 comprises 16 residues. The V gene's germline CDR1 is SGHTA and CDR2 FQGTGA. Written as DNA, the CDR3 is TGTGCCAGTATCCCGGACGGGGGGGCCCGGAGCTATGGCTACACCTTC. Its translation: CASIPDGGARSYGYTF.

This clone was picked up one time. J is TRBJ2-2 and V is TRBV30; 8 bases agree with TRBD2. Unmatched junction bases numbered 2, after V lost 4 bases and J lost 1 base. This CDR3 has 14 amino acids. CDR1 is GTSNPN and CDR2 is SVGIG in the germline V gene (reference sequence). In DNA form, the CDR3 reads TGTGCCTGGAAGGGACTAGTGAACACCGGGGAGCTGTTTTTT. This sequence encodes CAWKGLVNTGELFF.